The entry below gives a single T cell receptor beta chain sequence along with its context. Antigen unknown. Coculturing of the mixed lymphocyte reaction cells was performed at 37°C for under seven days. The sample is drawn from a study of siplizumab effects on memory and regulatory T cells. Background on the study: Mixed lymphocyte reactions were matched in twos, containing siplizumab at 0.8 to 1 ug/mL or lacking drug. Study-wide findings and caveats: Naive T cells were seen as more diverse than memory cells and as major alloresponse contributors.

The CDR3 spans 13 residues. In germline, CDR1 is SGHTA, CDR2 FQGTGA. The V and J ends lost 3 bases and 4 bases respectively, with 7 bases between them. Libraries were prepared by immunoSEQ multiplex PCR; TCRdb keeps only in-frame clonotypes and omits some of them. The sample includes about 6,600 clones, more than 35% of them seen just once. Sequenced material: CFSE-low (dividing) CD8+ T cells sorted from an allogeneic mixed lymphocyte reaction. The chain is built from TRBV7-3 and TRBJ2-1; D unclear. The clonotype was recovered from a human donor in good health; the cells came from an allogeneic mixed lymphocyte reaction. CDR3 sequence (DNA): TGTGCCAGCAGCTTTGGGATTTACAATGAGCAGTTCTTC. As protein: CASSFGIYNEQFF. Full variable domain (rest looked up from reference TRBV7-3 and TRBJ2-1): GAGVSQTPSNKVTEKGKYVELRCDPISGHTALYWYRQSLGQGPEFLIYFQGTGAADDSGLPNDRFFAVRPEGSVSTLKIQRTERGDSAVYLCASSFGIYNEQFFGPGTRLTVL.